This entry features one T cell receptor beta chain sequence. These data originate in a study of blood T cell repertoires in COVID-19. In the study overall: Material from acute and convalescent COVID-19 was sourced from the United States, Italy and Spain. T cells, B-cell-depleted T cells, or PBMCs supplied cDNA or gDNA.

Clones were sequenced by immunoSEQ multiplex PCR, and TCRdb holds only the in-frame ones, with some missing. The sample has 350,000 or so clones; about 92% are singletons. Individuals drawn from some 25 US areas were roughly 18 to 89 years old. Grouping used clinical history reported by participants in a survey and questionnaire. Trimming took 0 bases from V and 2 from J, leaving 16 bases between them. This CDR3 spans 17 amino acids. CDR1 is LGHNA, CDR2 YSLEER, per germline. The sample comprised PBMCs or T cells enriched from blood (not recorded which). This clonotype was sampled from a woman in her 30s who had recovered from COVID-19. The V call is TRBV4-3, the J call TRBJ1-1; D unresolved. CDR3 sequence reads: CASSQDIGSGGNTEAFF. The CDR3 DNA reads TGCGCCAGCAGCCAAGATATCGGTAGTGGAGGCAACACTGAAGCTTTCTTT.